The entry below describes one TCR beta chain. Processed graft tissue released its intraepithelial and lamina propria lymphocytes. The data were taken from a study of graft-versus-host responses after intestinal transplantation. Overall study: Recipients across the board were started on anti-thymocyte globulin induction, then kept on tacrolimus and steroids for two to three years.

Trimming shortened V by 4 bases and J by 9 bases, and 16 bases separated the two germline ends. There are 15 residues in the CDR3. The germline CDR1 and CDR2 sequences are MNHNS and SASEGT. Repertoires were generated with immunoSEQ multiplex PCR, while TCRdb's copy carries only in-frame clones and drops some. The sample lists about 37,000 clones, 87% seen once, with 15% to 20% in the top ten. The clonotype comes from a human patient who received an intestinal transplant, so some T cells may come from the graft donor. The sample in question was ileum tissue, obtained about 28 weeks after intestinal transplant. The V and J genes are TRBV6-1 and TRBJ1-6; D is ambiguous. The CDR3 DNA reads TGTGCCAGCAGTGGTGAGGCCCTCAAAGGTTCACCCCTCCACTTT. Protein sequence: CASSGEALKGSPLHF.